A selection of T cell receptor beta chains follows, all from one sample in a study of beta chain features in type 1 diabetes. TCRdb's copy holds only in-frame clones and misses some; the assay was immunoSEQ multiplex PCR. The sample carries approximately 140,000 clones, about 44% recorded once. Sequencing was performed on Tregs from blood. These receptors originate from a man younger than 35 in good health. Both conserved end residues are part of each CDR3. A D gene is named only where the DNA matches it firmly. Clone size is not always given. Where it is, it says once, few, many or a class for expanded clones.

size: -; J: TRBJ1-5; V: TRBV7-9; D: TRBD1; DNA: TGTGCCAGCAGCTTAGGCTCGGACAGGGGGCCTCAGCCCCAGCATTTT; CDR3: CASSLGSDRGPQPQHF
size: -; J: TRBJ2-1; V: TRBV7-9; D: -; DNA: TGTGCCAGCAGCTTATGGGCTTCCCCCTACAATGAGCAGTTCTTC; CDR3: CASSLWASPYNEQFF
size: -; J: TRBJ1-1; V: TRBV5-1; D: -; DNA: TGCGCCAGCAGCTTGGAGTACATATACACTGAAGCTTTCTTT; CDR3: CASSLEYIYTEAFF
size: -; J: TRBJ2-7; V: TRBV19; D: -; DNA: TGTGCCAGTAGTTCCCTCAGATCACCGGTGGGCCACGAGCAGTACTTC; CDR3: CASSSLRSPVGHEQYF
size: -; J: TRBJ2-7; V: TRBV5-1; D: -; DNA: TGCGCCAGCAGCGGGGGGGGGCACGAGCAGTACTTC; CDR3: CASSGGGHEQYF
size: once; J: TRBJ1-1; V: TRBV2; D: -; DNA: TGTGCCAGCCCACTTGATTTCGGGGATAACACTGAAGCTTTCTTT; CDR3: CASPLDFGDNTEAFF
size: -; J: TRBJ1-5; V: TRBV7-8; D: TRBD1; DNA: TGTGCCAGCAGCTCCGGACAGGGTTGGTCAAGCAATCAGCCCCAGCATTTT; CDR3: CASSSGQGWSSNQPQHF
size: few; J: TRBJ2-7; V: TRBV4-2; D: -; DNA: TGTGCCAGCAGCTTAGGTACGGACAGCTCCTACGAGCAGTACTTC; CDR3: CASSLGTDSSYEQYF
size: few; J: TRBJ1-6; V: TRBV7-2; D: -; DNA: TGTGCCAGCAGCCCGACCGGGACATCTGACTCACCCCTCCACTTT; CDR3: CASSPTGTSDSPLHF
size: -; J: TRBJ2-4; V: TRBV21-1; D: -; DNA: TGTGCCAGCAGCAACAATATTAATCGGGACAGGGGTGGCAAAAACATTCAGTACTTC; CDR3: CASSNNINRDRGGKNIQYF
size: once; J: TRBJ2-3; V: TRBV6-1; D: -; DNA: TGTGCCAGCAGTGAATATCGGGGAACGGTGACAGATACGCAGTATTTT; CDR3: CASSEYRGTVTDTQYF
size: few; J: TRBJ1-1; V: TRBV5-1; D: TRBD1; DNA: TGCGCCAGCAGCTCCCTTACAGGGGGGACTGAAGCTTTCTTT; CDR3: CASSSLTGGTEAFF
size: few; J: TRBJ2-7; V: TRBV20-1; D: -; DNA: TGCAGTGCTAGTAGCGACGAGCAGTACTTC; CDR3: CSASSDEQYF
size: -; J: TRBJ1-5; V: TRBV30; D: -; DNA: TGTGCCTGGAGTGTAGGCGGGGGATGGGCAAGCCAGCCCCAGCATTTT; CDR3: CAWSVGGGWASQPQHF
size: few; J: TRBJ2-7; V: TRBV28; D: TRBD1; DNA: TGTGCCAGCAGTAAAGCAGGGGGCCAAGTCAAATCCTACGAGCAGTACTTC; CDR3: CASSKAGGQVKSYEQYF
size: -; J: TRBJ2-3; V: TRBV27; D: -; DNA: TGTGCCAGCAGCCTAAAAGCGGGCCCTCAGGATACGCAGTATTTT; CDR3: CASSLKAGPQDTQYF
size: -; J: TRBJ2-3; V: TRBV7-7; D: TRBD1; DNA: TGTGCCAGCAGCTTCGGGGCAGGGGGTATGGATACGCAGTATTTT; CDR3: CASSFGAGGMDTQYF
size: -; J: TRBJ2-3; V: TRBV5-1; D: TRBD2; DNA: TGCGCCAGCAGCCGTCGACTAGCGGGAGGGGATCGCACAGATACGCAGTATTTT; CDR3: CASSRRLAGGDRTDTQYF
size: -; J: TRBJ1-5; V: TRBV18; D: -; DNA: TGTGCCAGCTCACCCCGGGAGTATTTTGGCAATCAGCCCCAGCATTTT; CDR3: CASSPREYFGNQPQHF
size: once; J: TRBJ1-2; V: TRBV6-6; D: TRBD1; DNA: TGTGCCAGCAGTCCCCGGACAGGGGAAGGCTACACCTTC; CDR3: CASSPRTGEGYTF